This T cell receptor (beta chain) was sequenced for a study of vaccination and CD4 T cells after COVID-19. At the level of the study: Samples taken post-COVID came a median about 100 days after diagnosis, ranging from 35 to 161. From HCoV-229E, HCoV-OC43, HCoV-NL63 and SARS-CoV-2, overlapping spike peptides were used to stimulate the cells.

Treatment specified: roughly ten-day PBMC culture with coronavirus spike peptide pools or control peptides (ViraFEST assay). About this clonotype: Its antigen is not known.

The Oncomine TCR Beta short-read assay sequenced DNA from cultured CD4+ T cells. TCRdb passed the PCR reads through MiXCR, listing each CDR3 protein once. Of roughly 12,000 distinct CDR3 sequences listed, 25% to 35% are singletons. The V end lost 2 bases, the J end lost 3 bases, and 13 bases lay between the germline ends. CDR1 and CDR2 (germline): LNHDA, SQIVND (reference sequence). The CDR3 totals 15 residues. The clonotype originates from a human donor who had recovered from COVID-19. The chain is built from TRBV19 and TRBJ1-2, with a possible D match to TRBD1 (5 bases). The input for sequencing was CD4+ T cells from blood, cultured in vitro, taken after SARS-CoV-2 vaccination. The CDR3 DNA is TGTGCCAGTAGTATACAGCAGGGTTGGGACTATGGCTACACCTTC. Protein: CASSIQQGWDYGYTF.